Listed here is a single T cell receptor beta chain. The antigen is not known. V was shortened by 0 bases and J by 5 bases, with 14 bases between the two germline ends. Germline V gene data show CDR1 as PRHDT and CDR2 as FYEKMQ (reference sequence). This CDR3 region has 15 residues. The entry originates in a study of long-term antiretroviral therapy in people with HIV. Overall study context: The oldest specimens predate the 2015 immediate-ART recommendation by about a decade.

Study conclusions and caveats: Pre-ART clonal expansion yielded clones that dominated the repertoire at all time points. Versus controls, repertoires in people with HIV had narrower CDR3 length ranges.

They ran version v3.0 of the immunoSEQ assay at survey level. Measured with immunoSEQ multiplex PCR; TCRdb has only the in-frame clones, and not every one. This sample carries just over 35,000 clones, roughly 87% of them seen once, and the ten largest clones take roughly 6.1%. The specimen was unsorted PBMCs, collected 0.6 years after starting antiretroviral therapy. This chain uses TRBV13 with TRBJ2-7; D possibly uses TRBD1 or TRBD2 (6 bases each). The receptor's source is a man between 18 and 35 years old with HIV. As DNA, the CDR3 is TGTGCCAGCAGCTTAGGCCCCAGGGGAGGTAACGAGCAGTACTTC. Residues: CASSLGPRGGNEQYF.